This T cell receptor beta chain was identified during a study of regulatory T cells in long-lasting Graves disease. Study-wide results and limits: Clonotypes that were public and shared totalled approximately 3,000 in persistent patients versus 850 to 1,000 in new patients.

Both iRepertoire HTBI primers and Arm-PCR of CDR3 regions were used to build the TCR beta libraries. TCRdb re-called the multiplex PCR reads with MiXCR, one entry per CDR3 protein. The repertoire has about 430,000 distinct CDR3 sequences, 15% of them found once; the top ten carry 7.8%. The V gene lost 1 base and the J gene lost 6 bases, with 13 bases spanning the gap. This CDR3 comprises 14 residues. CDR1 LNHDA and CDR2 SQIVND come from the germline V gene (reference sequence). Noted time point: newly diagnosed GD, antithyroid drugs for less than 3 months. With RNA extracted from PBMCs as input, the TCR library was made. This clonotype was detected ten times or more. The target antigen is unknown. The same sample was also used in a study of T cells in Graves' hyperthyroidism and ophthalmopathy. Per that study: A model built on 13 V-J features separated ophthalmopathy from stable hyperthyroidism.

This clonotype originated in a woman aged 40 to 50 with Graves disease. The chain joins TRBV19 to TRBJ2-7, with D perhaps being TRBD1 or TRBD2 (6 bases each). The starting material was peripheral blood mononuclear cells (PBMCs), obtained at new diagnosis, from a patient treated with antithyroid drugs. The CDR3 sequence is CASSIGWGAGEQYF. In DNA form, the CDR3 reads TGTGCCAGTAGTATAGGGTGGGGGGCCGGCGAGCAGTACTTC.